The clone carrying this TCR beta chain came up many times. This sample includes further DNA sequences coding for the same CDR3. Clones were read by immunoSEQ multiplex PCR, and TCRdb kept only the in-frame ones, dropping some. In the table there are about 500,000 clones, 70% to 80% of which are singletons. These data come from a study of shared clonotypes between healthy human individuals. This CDR3 has 15 amino acids. The V end was cut by 5 bases, the J end by 1 base, with 15 bases between. Germline V lookup: CDR1 SEHNR, CDR2 FQNEAQ (reference sequence). The chain combines TRBV7-9 with TRBJ2-7; unclear D gene. The sequenced sample was PBMCs. The receptor was isolated from a woman between 40 and 55 years old in good health. Some clones in this sample may be carry-over from other donors' samples. In nucleotides, the CDR3 is TGTGCCAGCAGCCAACTGGCTGGGCTTTCCTACGAGCAGTACTTC. Its translation: CASSQLAGLSYEQYF.